The 17 T cell receptor beta chains below come from one sample, sequenced in a study of T-cell reconstitution after alpha-beta-depleted transplantation in children. Molecular barcoding with unique molecular identifiers was used for the TCRbeta library. TCRdb ran MiXCR on the PCR reads and lists one entry per CDR3 protein. Among about 410,000 distinct CDR3 sequences listed, 20% were seen once. The sequenced sample was PBMCs from the stem cell graft donor, obtained from the stem cell graft. These receptors came from a human donor who donated a stem cell graft to a child with acute myeloid leukemia.

The V call is TRBV6-2 or TRBV6-3, the J call TRBJ1-5, with D possibly being TRBD1 (6 bases). Germline V gene sequence: CDR1 MNHEY, CDR2 SVGEGT. V was clipped by 7 bases and J by 4 bases, with 17 bases between them. This CDR3 is built from 15 residues. The CDR3 bases are TGTGCCAGCAAGACCCCGGGACATTCTAATCAGCCCCAGCATTTT. Protein sequence: CASKTPGHSNQPQHF.

The genes are TRBV18 and TRBJ2-1; TRBD1 might be the D (5 bases). CDR3 length equals 16 residues. Trimming pared 3 bases from V and 2 bases from J, leaving 14 bases between. The germline gives CDR1 KGHSH, CDR2 LQKENI. CDR3 in DNA: TGTGCCAGCTCACCCTCGGGCAGGGCTGCCTACAATGAGCAGTTCTTC. It encodes CASSPSGRAAYNEQFF.

This clonotype was counted many times. V usage is TRBV12-3 or TRBV12-4 and J usage is TRBJ1-1; possibly TRBD1 for D (6 bases). The CDR3 is 15 residues long. V was clipped by 5 bases and J by 0 bases, with 13 bases between them. The CDR3: CASSPQGWVNTEAFF. CDR3 DNA: TGTGCCAGCAGTCCACAGGGTTGGGTGAACACTGAAGCTTTCTTT.

This chain links TRBV28 with TRBJ1-2, with D possibly TRBD1 on 5 matching bases. Germline-derived CDR1 and CDR2 are MDHEN and SYDVKM. The CDR3 spans 12 residues. V shed 5 bases and J shed 3 bases, with 7 bases lying between them. In DNA, the CDR3 is TGTGCCAGCAGTGGGACGTACTATGGCTACACCTTC. This translates into CASSGTYYGYTF.

In its sample, this clonotype was seen many times. The rearrangement links TRBV29-1 to TRBJ2-1, with D perhaps matching TRBD2 (7 bases). The V and J ends lost 4 bases and 6 bases respectively, with 19 bases between them. Germline lookup yields CDR1 SQVTM and CDR2 ANQGSEA. The CDR3 has 15 residues. The CDR3: CSVGRGRGRANEQFF. DNA of the CDR3: TGCAGCGTTGGGAGGGGGAGAGGGAGGGCCAATGAGCAGTTCTTC.

The chain combines TRBV6-6 with TRBJ2-3, with a tentative D call TRBD1 (6 bases). Trimming stripped 7 bases from V and 9 bases from J, with 14 bases between. Germline CDR1 MNHNY, CDR2 SVGAGI (reference sequence). CDR3 size: 12 residues. CDR3 residues: CASNTYRETQYF. CDR3 in DNA: TGTGCCAGCAATACCTACAGGGAGACGCAGTATTTT.

The CDR3 sequence: CASTPSTGTYGYTF. Written as DNA, the CDR3 is TGTGCCAGCACCCCTTCGACCGGGACCTATGGCTACACCTTC. The chain has TRBV11-2 and TRBJ1-2, with D perhaps matching TRBD1 (5 bases). Germline CDR1 reads SGHAT; CDR2 reads FQNNGV. V lost 7 bases to trimming and J lost 4 bases, with 16 bases between them. CDR3 length: 14 amino acids.

This clonotype was seen repeatedly, ten times or more. V gene TRBV20-1 combines with J gene TRBJ2-3; D is unresolved. V lost 3 bases, J lost 2 bases, and 9 bases lay in between. The CDR3 spans 13 residues. Looked up from germline, CDR1 is DFQATT and CDR2 is SNEGSKA (reference sequence). The CDR3 nucleotides are TGCAGTGCTAGGGGGTTAGCCACAGATACGCAGTATTTT. It specifies CSARGLATDTQYF.

The J gene is TRBJ2-1, the V gene TRBV30; TRBD2 aligns across 9 bases. The CDR3 is made up of 15 amino acids. J gave up 3 bases and V 2 bases, and 5 bases lay outside the gene matches. CDR1 GTSNPN and CDR2 SVGIG come from the germline V gene (reference sequence). CDR3 DNA sequence: TGTGCCTGGAGTCCTCGTAGCGGGAGCTACAATGAGCAGTTCTTC. Its protein is CAWSPRSGSYNEQFF.

The gene calls are TRBV28 and TRBJ2-2; D might be TRBD2 (6 bases). The CDR3 is 16 amino acids. Germline CDR1 reads MDHEN; CDR2 reads SYDVKM. V was cut by 3 bases and J by 3 bases, with 14 bases left in between. The CDR3 reads CASSFEAGVDTGELFF. The CDR3 DNA reads TGTGCCAGCAGTTTCGAAGCGGGCGTTGACACCGGGGAGCTGTTTTTT. Looking up the rest from reference TRBV28 and TRBJ2-2 gives the full variable domain: DVKVTQSSRYLVKRTGEKVFLECVQDMDHENMFWYRQDPGLGLRLIYFSYDVKMKEKGDIPEGYSVSREKKERFSLILESASTNQTSMYLCASSFEAGVDTGELFFGEGSRLTVL.

The chain recombines TRBV7-8 with TRBJ2-7, with D tentatively TRBD2 (5 bases). The V gene's germline CDR1 is SGHVS and CDR2 FQNEAQ. V was pared by 5 bases and J by 0 bases, with 20 bases between. CDR3 length equals 17 residues. The CDR3 bases are TGTGCCAGCAGCCCTCTTACCGGGAACTACGGCTCCTACGAGCAGTACTTC. This codes for CASSPLTGNYGSYEQYF.

The chain has TRBV27 and TRBJ1-2; TRBD1 matches at 8 bases. V shed 6 bases and J 6 bases; nucleotides not matched to a gene: 12. From germline, CDR1 is MNHEY and CDR2 SMNVEV (reference sequence). The CDR3 totals 15 residues. This CDR3 reads CASSWVQGAPDGYTF. DNA for the CDR3: TGTGCCAGCAGCTGGGTTCAGGGGGCGCCGGATGGCTACACCTTC.

This clonotype was counted at least ten times. The chain uses TRBV28 and TRBJ2-7; 8 nucleotides match TRBD2. The CDR3 loop spans 13 amino acids. Germline V gene sequence: CDR1 MDHEN, CDR2 SYDVKM. Germline trimming cut 3 bases from V and 4 bases from J; bases unmatched to any gene: 2. The CDR3: CASSFSGGYEQYF. In DNA, the CDR3 is TGTGCCAGCAGTTTCTCGGGAGGGTACGAGCAGTACTTC.

This chain uses TRBV28 with TRBJ2-7, with TRBD2 matching over 8 bases. CDR1 and CDR2 (germline): MDHEN, SYDVKM. CDR3 size: 15 residues. V lost 5 bases to trimming and J lost 3 bases; unmatched junction nucleotides: 9. The CDR3 nucleotides are TGTGCCAGCAGTGCTACCAGCGGGGGTTACTACGAGCAGTACTTC. The encoded protein is CASSATSGGYYEQYF.

This clonotype was counted between two and nine times. The chain employs TRBV28 and TRBJ2-7; D unresolved. Trimming pared 8 bases from V and 7 bases from J, leaving 21 bases between. From germline, CDR1 is MDHEN and CDR2 SYDVKM. The CDR3 sequence is 14 residues long. The CDR3 DNA follows: TGTGCCAGCCGCCACCCCGACAACCCTTTGGAGCAGTACTTC. The encoded protein is CASRHPDNPLEQYF.

The V and J genes are TRBV28 and TRBJ2-7; D ambiguous. CDR1 MDHEN and CDR2 SYDVKM come from the germline V gene. Deletions cut 7 bases from V and 0 bases from J, with 10 bases between. CDR3 length equals 13 residues. CDR3: CASTPPLSYEQYF. DNA for the CDR3: TGTGCCAGCACCCCACCCCTCTCCTACGAGCAGTACTTC.

In this sample, this clonotype turned up a few times. A junction end diverges from the germline sequence, so it may reflect a read error. The genes are TRBV5-4 and TRBJ2-1; D possibly corresponds to TRBD1 (6 bases). The CDR3 loop spans 15 amino acids. The germline gives CDR1 SGHNT, CDR2 YYREEE (reference sequence). The CDR3: CASSLMAGVYSEQFF. The CDR3 DNA reads as TGTGCCAGCAGCTTGATGGCAGGGGTATACAGTGAGCAGTTCTTC.